The next 21 T cell receptor beta chains were all read from a single sample in a study of T cell repertoires in cytomegalovirus infection. TCRdb re-called the reads through MiXCR, storing one row per CDR3 protein. The sample has about 320,000 distinct CDR3 sequences, more than 8% seen once. The sample comprised PBMCs. The receptors here all came from a human donor in good health (CMV status not recorded). Some clones in this sample may be carry-over from other donors' samples.

This clonotype was detected a few times. The rearrangement uses TRBV10-3 and TRBJ2-1; TRBD1 matches at 11 bases. The trim removed 6 bases at V and 3 bases at J, leaving 7 bases unmatched. Germline-derived CDR1 and CDR2 are ENHRY and SYGVKD. This CDR3 has 16 amino acids. CDR3 region: CAIRGTDRGLYNEQFF. CDR3 DNA: TGTGCCATCAGGGGAACGGACAGGGGGCTCTACAATGAGCAGTTCTTC.

This clonotype occurred a few times. The CDR3 DNA reads TGCGCCAGCAGCGATTTACTAGCGTACCAAGAGACCCAGTACTTC. This sequence encodes CASSDLLAYQETQYF. The chain recombines TRBV5-1 with TRBJ2-5, with 7 bases that match TRBD2. J gave up 0 bases and V 4 bases, and 6 bases lay outside the gene matches. Germline V CDR1 and CDR2: SGHRS, YFSETQ. The length of the CDR3 is 15 residues.

At least ten counts were recorded for this clonotype. V and J are TRBV11-2 and TRBJ2-7, with D unclear. Germline CDR1 is SGHAT and CDR2 is FQNNGV. Between the trimmed V and J ends, which lost 0 bases and 7 bases, there was a span of 10 bases. The CDR3 covers 13 residues. The CDR3 sequence is CASSLDHSGEQYF. The CDR3 DNA sequence: TGTGCCAGCAGCTTAGATCACTCTGGAGAGCAGTACTTC.

This clonotype was counted ten times or more. In nucleotides, the CDR3 is TGTGCCAGTGACTCTGGCAGGGCCCTATTCGATCAGCCCCAGCATTTT. Translating it yields CASDSGRALFDQPQHF. This rearrangement joins TRBV19 to TRBJ1-5, with a possible D match to TRBD1 (5 bases). Germline assignment: CDR1 LNHDA and CDR2 SQIVND (reference sequence). The CDR3 is 16 residues long. V lost 8 bases, J lost 5 bases, and 22 bases lay in between. Together with reference TRBV19 and TRBJ1-5, the CDR3 gives the full variable domain: DGGITQSPKYLFRKEGQNVTLSCEQNLNHDAMYWYRQDPGQGLRLIYYSQIVNDFQKGDIAEGYSVSREKKESFPLTVTSAQKNPTAFYLCASDSGRALFDQPQHFGDGTRLSIL.

The chain employs TRBV5-1 and TRBJ2-7, with D maybe TRBD1 (6 bases). There are 16 residues in the CDR3. Trimming removed 3 bases from V and 2 bases from J, with 18 bases in between. The germline V gene has CDR1 SGHRS and CDR2 YFSETQ. CDR3 sequence: CASSSTGNPPPYEQYF. CDR3 nucleotide sequence: TGCGCCAGCAGCTCCACAGGGAACCCCCCCCCCTACGAGCAGTACTTC.

In this sample, this clonotype turned up a few times. This chain's CDR3 is CASSSIRDTQYF. The CDR3 DNA sequence: TGTGCCAGCTCATCAATCAGAGATACGCAGTATTTT. The chain carries TRBV18 and TRBJ2-3, with D uncertain. With 5 bases removed from V and 5 bases from J, the gap between germline ends came to 8 bases. The CDR3 sequence is 12 residues long. Germline lookup yields CDR1 KGHSH and CDR2 LQKENI.

The V call is TRBV7-6, the J call TRBJ2-7; unclear D gene. Trimming removed 4 bases at V and 2 bases at J, with 12 bases between. Germline V CDR1 and CDR2: SGHVS, FNYEAQ. The CDR3 extends over 14 amino acids. The CDR3: CASSSDLGTYEQYF. Written as DNA, the CDR3 is TGTGCCAGCAGCTCGGACCTAGGAACCTACGAGCAGTACTTC.

The chain employs TRBV4-2 and TRBJ1-2, with 8 bases aligning to TRBD1. The CDR3 runs to 15 residues. V shed 4 bases, J shed 8 bases, and the junction held 12 bases outside the gene matches. Per germline, CDR1 LGHNA and CDR2 YNFKEQ. Written as DNA, the CDR3 is TGTGCCAGCAGCCTACCCGGACAGGGTCTGTCAGGCTACACCTTC. Protein: CASSLPGQGLSGYTF.

There are many counts of this clonotype. The genes are TRBV6-2 or TRBV6-3 and TRBJ1-5; D possibly corresponds to TRBD1 (6 bases). CDR1 is MNHEY, CDR2 SVGEGT, per germline. This CDR3 contains 19 residues. Deletions cut 0 bases from V and 5 bases from J, with 23 bases between. CDR3 in amino acids: CASSYSRYRVQGGDQPQHF. CDR3 DNA: TGTGCCAGCAGTTACTCGCGTTACAGGGTACAGGGTGGTGATCAGCCCCAGCATTTT.

This clonotype was recorded many times. The chain combines TRBV7-2 with TRBJ1-6; D perhaps matches TRBD1 (5 bases). V was shortened by 4 bases and J by 9 bases, with 10 bases between the two germline ends. Germline V gene data show CDR1 as SGHTA and CDR2 as FQGNSA. This CDR3 is 13 amino acids long. The CDR3 is CASSSGGVSPLHF. DNA of the CDR3: TGTGCCAGCAGCTCGGGGGGGGTTTCACCCCTCCACTTT.

This clonotype was detected many times. The V gene is TRBV7-8, the J gene TRBJ2-3; 7 nucleotides align to TRBD1. The germline CDR1 and CDR2 sequences are SGHVS and FQNEAQ. V was pared by 5 bases and J by 2 bases, with 13 bases of the junction left unmatched. The CDR3 has 17 residues. CDR3 sequence: CASSPPPGQHFTDTQYF. DNA for the CDR3: TGTGCCAGCAGCCCACCACCGGGACAGCATTTCACAGATACGCAGTATTTT.

The CDR3 DNA reads TGCAGTTACTCGAGGGGGACTGAAGCTTTCTTT. It is translated as CSYSRGTEAFF. The chain uses TRBV20-1 and TRBJ1-1, with D perhaps matching TRBD1 (6 bases). The CDR3 has 11 amino acids. Per germline, CDR1 DFQATT and CDR2 SNEGSKA (reference sequence). V lost 8 bases to trimming and J lost 5 bases, with 12 bases between them.

This clonotype was counted at least ten times. The chain carries TRBV7-2 and TRBJ1-1, with D uncertain. The ends were cut back, 0 bases at V and 8 bases at J, with 10 bases in the middle. CDR3 size: 13 residues. From germline, CDR1 is SGHTA and CDR2 FQGNSA. The DNA of the CDR3 is TGTGCCAGCAGCTTAGCGAGAAACGCAGAAGCTTTCTTT. This gives the protein CASSLARNAEAFF.

This clonotype was picked up many times. V is TRBV6-2 or TRBV6-3 and J is TRBJ2-5, with D tentatively TRBD2 (5 bases). Trimming removed 2 bases from V and 3 bases from J, with 10 bases in between. This CDR3 spans 14 amino acids. The germline gives CDR1 MNHEY, CDR2 SVGEGT. The CDR3 DNA follows: TGTGCCAGCAGTTACGGGATAGCGAAAGAGACCCAGTACTTC. Amino acids: CASSYGIAKETQYF.

This clonotype was counted ten times or more. This sequence joins TRBV24-1 and TRBJ2-3; D is unclear. This CDR3 spans 16 amino acids. V lost 3 bases to trimming and J lost 4 bases, with 16 bases between them. From germline, CDR1 is KGHDR and CDR2 SFDVKD. The CDR3 loop reads CATSDPVRPPPDTQYF. The CDR3 nucleotides are TGTGCCACCAGTGATCCGGTCCGACCCCCTCCAGATACGCAGTATTTT.

This clonotype was found many times. This sequence joins TRBV10-2 and TRBJ1-6; D is undetermined. This CDR3 has 14 amino acids. Germline CDR1 reads WSHSY; CDR2 reads SAAADI. The germline V and J ends were trimmed by 6 bases and 7 bases, with 13 bases remaining between them. CDR3 in DNA: TGCGCCAGCAGGCCCGGGCAGGAGAATTCACCCCTCCACTTT. This encodes CASRPGQENSPLHF.

This clonotype was counted a few times. The chain recombines TRBV15 with TRBJ1-4; D remains ambiguous. The CDR3 extends over 13 amino acids. Between the trimmed V and J ends, which lost 3 bases and 5 bases, there was a span of 7 bases. CDR1 and CDR2 (germline): LNHNV, YYDKDF (reference sequence). CDR3 in DNA: TGTGCCACCAGCAGTAGCAGGAATGAAAAACTGTTTTTT. It is translated as CATSSSRNEKLFF.

This clonotype has a count of ten or more. The chain combines TRBV7-9 with TRBJ1-1; possible D gene TRBD1, 5 bases. This CDR3 has 14 residues. Germline loops: CDR1 SEHNR, CDR2 FQNEAQ (reference sequence). V dropped 5 bases and J dropped 5 bases, with 15 bases sitting between them. CDR3 coding DNA: TGTGCCAGCAGCCCCGGGACGGTGGGGACTGAAGCTTTCTTT. Encoded protein: CASSPGTVGTEAFF.

This clonotype was counted a few times. V and J are TRBV7-8 and TRBJ1-2; TRBD1 matches at 12 bases. V gave up 5 bases and J gave up 3 bases; unmatched junction bases: 4. The germline V gene has CDR1 SGHVS and CDR2 FQNEAQ. This CDR3 comprises 15 residues. The CDR3 coding sequence is TGTGCCAGCAGCGGGACAGGGGGCCGATACTATGGCTACACCTTC. It yields the protein CASSGTGGRYYGYTF.

This clonotype was picked up many times. V usage is TRBV7-2 and J usage is TRBJ1-1, with D possibly being TRBD1 (5 bases). This CDR3 is 13 amino acids long. Germline CDR1 reads SGHTA; CDR2 reads FQGNSA. V shed 6 bases and J shed 0 bases, with 8 bases lying between them. The CDR3 DNA sequence: TGTGCCAGCAGACCAGGGTTGAACACTGAAGCTTTCTTT. Protein: CASRPGLNTEAFF.

V gene TRBV20-1 combines with J gene TRBJ2-7, with 7 bases matching TRBD1. With V trimmed by 3 bases and J by 0 bases, 11 bases remained unmatched. The germline V gene encodes CDR1 DFQATT and CDR2 SNEGSKA (reference sequence). The CDR3 covers 16 residues. This CDR3 is CSARPTGAGLSYEQYF. CDR3 DNA: TGCAGTGCTAGGCCCACAGGGGCGGGTCTCTCCTACGAGCAGTACTTC.